This section outlines one T cell receptor beta chain sequence together with its context. The data belong to a study of blood T cell repertoires in COVID-19. As for the study in general: The samples span acute and convalescent COVID-19 from the United States, Italy and Spain. T cells, B-cell-depleted T cells, or PBMCs provided the cDNA or gDNA that served as material.

Assay used: immunoSEQ multiplex PCR; TCRdb lists only in-frame clones, some missing. The sample lists some 110,000 clones, roughly 80% occurring once. CDR3 length: 14 residues. Germline CDR1 is SNHLY and CDR2 is FYNNEI. The trim removed 4 bases at V and 3 bases at J, leaving 3 bases unmatched. Material for sequencing was peripheral blood. This chain links TRBV2 with TRBJ1-2; 9 bases match TRBD1. This clonotype originated in a man between 45 and 60 years old with acute or convalescent COVID-19. The CDR3, as DNA: TGTGCCAGCAGTGGACAGGGGGGGGACTATGGCTACACCTTC. Translation: CASSGQGGDYGYTF.